This T cell receptor (beta chain) was sequenced for a study of cytomegalovirus exposure and HLA in healthy donors. It was with 60 Vbeta and 13 Jbeta primers that the PCR ran. Profiled with immunoSEQ multiplex PCR; TCRdb holds only in-frame clones, not every one. The sample records under 150,000 clones, roughly 88% being singletons. The CDR3 totals 14 residues. The V and J ends lost 2 bases and 0 bases respectively, with 7 bases between them. Germline V gene sequence: CDR1 SEHNR, CDR2 FQNEAQ (reference sequence). This clone was observed a few times. The TCR comes from a boy between 10 and 17 years old in good health and CMV-seronegative. The sequencing sample was made of PBMCs. This chain uses TRBV7-9 with TRBJ1-1, with D unclear. The DNA of the CDR3 is TGTGCCAGCAGCTTATCCCCTGTGAACACTGAAGCTTTCTTT. Its protein product is CASSLSPVNTEAFF.